Below, 15 T cell receptor beta chains from the same sample are listed, as sequenced in a study of T cells in Graves' hyperthyroidism and ophthalmopathy. Template material for amplifying TCR beta CDR3 regions consisted of RNA transcripts. During a first-round RT-PCR of the TCR CDR3, the HTBI primer set was used. TCRdb called the multiplex PCR reads again in MiXCR, with one record for every CDR3 protein. Here the sample spans around 300,000 distinct CDR3 sequences, roughly 13% being singletons. Sequencing was done on a sample of blood. Receptor source: a woman younger than 45 with Graves' hyperthyroidism.

This clonotype has more than one count but fewer than ten. V is TRBV28 and J is TRBJ2-2; D is unresolved. V lost 8 bases to trimming and J lost 7 bases, with 8 bases between them. Germline-derived CDR1 and CDR2 are MDHEN and SYDVKM. The CDR3 totals 11 residues. The CDR3: CASRHFGELFF. The CDR3 DNA reads TGTGCCAGCCGACACTTCGGGGAGCTGTTTTTT.

This clonotype was picked up many times. The genes are TRBV3-1 and TRBJ2-7, with 7 bases aligning to TRBD1. This CDR3 is built from 13 residues. V shed 8 bases and J 6 bases; nucleotides not matched to a gene: 10. Germline CDR1 reads LGHDT; CDR2 reads YNNKEL (reference sequence). In DNA form, the CDR3 reads TGTGCCAGCGGAAGACGGACAGGCGGCGAGCAGTACTTC. This codes for CASGRRTGGEQYF.

Worth noting for this clonotype: Given a much more abundant clone one base away, this may be a read error. The chain is built from TRBV9 and TRBJ2-5; the match to TRBD2 covers 13 bases. The CDR3 loop spans 16 amino acids. The J segment lost 3 bases and the V segment lost 2 bases, leaving 4 bases of the junction unmatched. Looked up from germline, CDR1 is SGDLS and CDR2 is YYNGEE. This CDR3 reads CASSVTGTSGEETQYF. The CDR3 nucleotides read TGTGCCAGCAGCGTGACCGGGACTAGCGGGGAAGAGACCCAGTACTTC.

The J gene is TRBJ2-3, the V gene TRBV29-1, with a possible D match to TRBD2 (5 bases). The V end was cut by 4 bases, the J end by 4 bases, with 12 bases between. Germline V gene data show CDR1 as SQVTM and CDR2 as ANQGSEA. The CDR3 sequence is 13 residues long. The CDR3 spells CSVARGRADTQYF. CDR3 in DNA: TGCAGCGTTGCTCGGGGTCGGGCAGATACGCAGTATTTT.

This clonotype was observed many times. The chain combines TRBV5-1 with TRBJ2-2; D is uncertain. V shed 0 bases and J shed 7 bases, with 13 bases lying between them. Germline assignment: CDR1 SGHRS and CDR2 YFSETQ. CDR3 length: 15 amino acids. CDR3 sequence: CASSLAKSYLGELFF. The CDR3, as DNA: TGCGCCAGCAGCTTGGCCAAATCCTACCTCGGGGAGCTGTTTTTT.

Ten or more counts support this clonotype. The chain joins TRBV7-6 to TRBJ2-2, with D tentatively TRBD1 or TRBD2 (5 bases each). This CDR3 spans 15 amino acids. Trimming shortened V by 11 bases and J by 4 bases, and 20 bases separated the two germline ends. The germline gives CDR1 SGHVS, CDR2 FNYEAQ. CDR3 amino acids: CASRRDPSVTGELFF. CDR3 DNA: TGTGCCTCCCGTCGGGACCCCTCCGTCACCGGGGAGCTGTTTTTT.

This clonotype came up many times. The chain couples TRBV28 to TRBJ2-7, with D possibly being TRBD2 (6 bases). CDR1 is MDHEN and CDR2 is SYDVKM in the germline V gene. This CDR3 is 13 amino acids long. Between the trimmed V and J ends, which lost 2 bases and 9 bases, there was a span of 14 bases. The CDR3 loop is CASSLRGREWQYF. In DNA form, the CDR3 reads TGTGCCAGCAGTTTACGGGGCCGGGAGTGGCAGTACTTC.

The chain has TRBV20-1 and TRBJ1-1; TRBD1 agrees at 7 bases. The CDR3 runs to 13 residues. The V segment lost 5 bases and the J segment 2 bases; nucleotides outside the gene matches: 5. Germline CDR1 DFQATT, CDR2 SNEGSKA (reference sequence). For the CDR3, the DNA is TGCAGTGCTCCATACAGGGGAAACACTGAAGCTTTCTTT. Its translation is CSAPYRGNTEAFF.

The chain employs TRBV6-1 and TRBJ1-1, with D unresolved. The V gene lost 7 bases and the J gene lost 1 base, with 16 bases spanning the gap. CDR3 size: 15 residues. Per germline, CDR1 MNHNS and CDR2 SASEGT. This chain's CDR3 is CASIPLGNRNTEAFF. CDR3 bases: TGTGCCAGCATTCCATTGGGAAACCGGAACACTGAAGCTTTCTTT.

To note about this clonotype: Just one base apart from a much larger clone, this may be a read error. This chain links TRBV20-1 with TRBJ2-3, with 14 bases that match TRBD2. Germline V gives CDR1 DFQATT, CDR2 SNEGSKA (reference sequence). The CDR3 consists of 16 residues. Trimming at V came to 6 bases and at J to 4 bases, leaving 9 bases not matched to a gene. CDR3 region: CSADGGLAGAADTQYF. CDR3 nucleotide sequence: TGCAGTGCCGACGGGGGACTAGCGGGAGCCGCAGATACGCAGTATTTT.

This clonotype showed up many times. The chain joins TRBV5-1 to TRBJ2-3, with D possibly being TRBD1 (6 bases). Trimming cost V 5 bases and J 2 bases, with 15 bases left between them. Germline V CDR1 and CDR2: SGHRS, YFSETQ. This CDR3 has 15 residues. Here the CDR3 reads CASRETGIPTDTQYF. CDR3 DNA: TGCGCCAGCAGAGAAACAGGGATCCCCACAGATACGCAGTATTTT.

Ten or more counts support this clonotype. The chain recombines TRBV19 with TRBJ2-7; TRBD2 agrees at 7 bases. The CDR3 is 12 residues long. CDR1 LNHDA and CDR2 SQIVND come from the germline V gene (reference sequence). V lost 9 bases to trimming and J lost 3 bases; unmatched junction nucleotides: 5. In DNA, the CDR3 is TGTGCCAGCGGGAGGACTTTCTACGAGCAGTACTTC. This translates into CASGRTFYEQYF.

The rearrangement uses TRBV5-4 and TRBJ2-7; 7 nucleotides agree with TRBD2. The CDR3 has 14 amino acids. The junction had 6 bases not matched to a gene; V was cut back by 4 bases and J by 2 bases. Germline V gives CDR1 SGHNT, CDR2 YYREEE (reference sequence). Written as DNA, the CDR3 is TGTGCCAGCAGCCCCCGCGGGAGCCCCTACGAGCAGTACTTC. Translated: CASSPRGSPYEQYF.

In this sample, this clonotype turned up many times. The chain employs TRBV28 and TRBJ2-5, with 7 bases fitting TRBD1. Germline V CDR1 and CDR2: MDHEN, SYDVKM. Trimming at V came to 6 bases and at J to 3 bases, leaving 1 base not matched to a gene. The CDR3 extends over 12 amino acids. DNA for the CDR3: TGTGCCAGCAGCGACAGGGAAGAGACCCAGTACTTC. Amino acids: CASSDREETQYF.

This clonotype was picked up many times. One junction end does not reproduce the germline sequence, and a read error may be involved. The chain uses TRBV20-1 and TRBJ2-7; possibly TRBD2 for D (6 bases). The CDR3 consists of 11 residues. Per the germline V gene, CDR1 is DFQATT and CDR2 is SNEGSKA (reference sequence). The CDR3, as DNA: TGTAGCGGCGCGGGCCCCTACGAGCAGTACTTC. Its translation: CSGAGPYEQYF.